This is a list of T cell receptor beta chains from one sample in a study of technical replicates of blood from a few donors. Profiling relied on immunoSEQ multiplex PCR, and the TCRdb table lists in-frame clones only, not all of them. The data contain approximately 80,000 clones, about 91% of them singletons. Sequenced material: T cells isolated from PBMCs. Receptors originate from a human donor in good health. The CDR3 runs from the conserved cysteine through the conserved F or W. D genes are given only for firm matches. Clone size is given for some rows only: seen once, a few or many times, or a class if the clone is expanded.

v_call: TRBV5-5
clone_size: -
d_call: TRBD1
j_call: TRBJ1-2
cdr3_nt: TGTGCCAGCAGCTCCTCCGGACAGGCCTATGGCTACACCTTC
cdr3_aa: CASSSSGQAYGYTF

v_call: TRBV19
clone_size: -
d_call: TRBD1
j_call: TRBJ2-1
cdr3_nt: TGTGCCAGTAGTATGGACAGGGGGATACACAATGAGCAGTTCTTC
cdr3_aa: CASSMDRGIHNEQFF

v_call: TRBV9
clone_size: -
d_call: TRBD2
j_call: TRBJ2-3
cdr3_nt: TGTGCCAGCAGCGGGACTAGCCCTCACACAGATACGCAGTATTTT
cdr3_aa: CASSGTSPHTDTQYF

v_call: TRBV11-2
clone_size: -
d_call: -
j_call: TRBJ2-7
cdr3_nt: TGTGCCAGCAGCTTAGGGCGACAGGCCGAGCAGTACTTC
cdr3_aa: CASSLGRQAEQYF

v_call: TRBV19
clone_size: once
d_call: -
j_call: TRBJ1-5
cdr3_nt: TGTGCCAGTAGTGCCACTTATAGCAGCAATCAGCCCCAGCATTTT
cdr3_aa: CASSATYSSNQPQHF

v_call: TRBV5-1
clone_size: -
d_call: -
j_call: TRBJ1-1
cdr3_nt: TGCGCCAGCAGCTTGGACGGGGGATGGGGCACTGAAGCTTTCTTT
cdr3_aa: CASSLDGGWGTEAFF

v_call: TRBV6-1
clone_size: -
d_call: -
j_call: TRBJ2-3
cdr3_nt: TGTGCCAGCAGTGTAACTCGGACAGATACGCAGTATTTT
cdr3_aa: CASSVTRTDTQYF

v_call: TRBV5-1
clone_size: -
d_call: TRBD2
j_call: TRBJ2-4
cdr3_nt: TGCGCCAGCAGCTTGCCTAGCGGGAGGTTAAACATTCAGTACTTC
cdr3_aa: CASSLPSGRLNIQYF

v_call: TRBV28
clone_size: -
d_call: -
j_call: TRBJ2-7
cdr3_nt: TGTGCCAGCAGTTTTGGCAGGGGGGCTTCCTACGAGCAGTACTTC
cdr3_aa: CASSFGRGASYEQYF

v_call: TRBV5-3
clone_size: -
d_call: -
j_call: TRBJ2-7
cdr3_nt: TGTGCCAGAGAGGTGCACGAGCAGTACTTC
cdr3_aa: CAREVHEQYF

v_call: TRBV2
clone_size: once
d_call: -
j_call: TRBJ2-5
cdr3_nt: TGTGCCAGCACTTGGGGGCAGGAGACCCAGTACTTC
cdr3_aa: CASTWGQETQYF

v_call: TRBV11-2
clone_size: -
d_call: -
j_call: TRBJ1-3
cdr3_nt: TGTGCCAGCAGCCAAGGACAGTACATTCTCTCTGGAAACACCATATATTTT
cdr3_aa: CASSQGQYILSGNTIYF

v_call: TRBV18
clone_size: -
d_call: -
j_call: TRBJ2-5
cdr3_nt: TGTGCCAGCTCACGGACCCCCGGACAGCAAGAGACCCAGTACTTC
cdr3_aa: CASSRTPGQQETQYF

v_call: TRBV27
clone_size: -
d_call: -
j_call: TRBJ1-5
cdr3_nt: TGTGCCAGCAGTCCCGGACATAGCAATCAGCCCCAGCATTTT
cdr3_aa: CASSPGHSNQPQHF

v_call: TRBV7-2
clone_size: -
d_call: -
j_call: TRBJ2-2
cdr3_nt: TGTGCCAGCAGCTTACAGGGGCAGAGCGGGGAGCTGTTTTTT
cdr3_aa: CASSLQGQSGELFF

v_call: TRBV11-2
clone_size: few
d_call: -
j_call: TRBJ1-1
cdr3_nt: TGTGCCAGCAGCTTAGGACACTTGAACACTGAAGCTTTCTTT
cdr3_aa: CASSLGHLNTEAFF

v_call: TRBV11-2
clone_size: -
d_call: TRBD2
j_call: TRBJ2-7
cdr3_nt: TGTGCCAGCAGCCTCTTAGCGGGAGGAGAGATTCCGGGCGAGCAGTACTTC
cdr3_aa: CASSLLAGGEIPGEQYF

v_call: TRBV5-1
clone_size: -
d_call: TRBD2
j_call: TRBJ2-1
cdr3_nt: TGCGCCAGCAGCCTAAGGATAGCGGGAGGTTCGTCTAGTGGGCAGTTCTTC
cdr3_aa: CASSLRIAGGSSSGQFF

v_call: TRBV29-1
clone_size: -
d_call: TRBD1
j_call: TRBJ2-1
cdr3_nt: TGCAGTGACAGGGTAGCAGGGCACAATGAGCAGTTCTTC
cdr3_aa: CSDRVAGHNEQFF

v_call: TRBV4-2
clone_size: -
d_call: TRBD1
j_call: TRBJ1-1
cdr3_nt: TGTGCCAGCAGCCACGCGGACAGGGACGTGGCTGAAGCTTTCTTT
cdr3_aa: CASSHADRDVAEAFF

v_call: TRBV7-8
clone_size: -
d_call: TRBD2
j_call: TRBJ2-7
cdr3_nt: TGTGCCAGCAGCCCGACCAGACTAGCGGGAGCCTACGAGCAGTACTTC
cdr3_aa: CASSPTRLAGAYEQYF

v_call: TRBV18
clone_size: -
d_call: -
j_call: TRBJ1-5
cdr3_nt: TGTGCCAGCTCAGTAACCAGGGACTTTTATAGCAATCAGCCCCAGCATTTT
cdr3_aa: CASSVTRDFYSNQPQHF

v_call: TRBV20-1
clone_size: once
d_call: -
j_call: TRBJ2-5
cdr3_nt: TGCAGTGCTAGAAGAGGGGAGACCCAGTACTTC
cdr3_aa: CSARRGETQYF

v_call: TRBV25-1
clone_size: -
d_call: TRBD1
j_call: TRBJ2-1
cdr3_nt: TGTGCCAGCAGTGAATACCCCGGGACAGGGGCCTACAATGAGCAGTTCTTC
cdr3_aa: CASSEYPGTGAYNEQFF

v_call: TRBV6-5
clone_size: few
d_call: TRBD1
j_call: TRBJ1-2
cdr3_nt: TGTGCCAGCAGTCGTGGACAGGGTAGAGACACCTTC
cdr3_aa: CASSRGQGRDTF

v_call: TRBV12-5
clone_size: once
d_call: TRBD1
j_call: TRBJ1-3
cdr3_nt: TGTGCTAGTGCCCTCGACAGGGGAGGAAGGGCCTCTGGAAACACCATATATTTT
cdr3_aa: CASALDRGGRASGNTIYF

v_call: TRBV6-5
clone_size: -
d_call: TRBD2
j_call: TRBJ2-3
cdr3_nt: TGTGCCAGCAGTTACGAAGGGGAGGGGTGGTCAGATACGCAGTATTTT
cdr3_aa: CASSYEGEGWSDTQYF

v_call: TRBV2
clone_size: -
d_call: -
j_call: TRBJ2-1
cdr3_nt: TGTGCCAGCCTGGACGTTAGCGGAAACTACAATGAGCAGTTCTTC
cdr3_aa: CASLDVSGNYNEQFF

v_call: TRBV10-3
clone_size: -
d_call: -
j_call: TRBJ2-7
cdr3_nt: TGTGCCATCAGGCCCCGGGAGTTAGGAAGGAACGAGCAGTACTTC
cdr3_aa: CAIRPRELGRNEQYF

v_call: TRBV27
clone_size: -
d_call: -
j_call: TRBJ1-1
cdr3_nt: TGTGCCAGCCGGCCATTGGGGCAGGGCGACACTGAAGCTTTCTTT
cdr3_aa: CASRPLGQGDTEAFF

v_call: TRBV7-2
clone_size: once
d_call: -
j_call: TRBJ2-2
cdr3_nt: TGTGCCAGCAGCTTTGGGAGGAACACCGGGGAGCTGTTTTTT
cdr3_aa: CASSFGRNTGELFF

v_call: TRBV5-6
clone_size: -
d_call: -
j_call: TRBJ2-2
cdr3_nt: TGTGCCAGCAGCTTGGTTGCGGTAACCGGGGAGCTGTTTTTT
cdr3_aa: CASSLVAVTGELFF

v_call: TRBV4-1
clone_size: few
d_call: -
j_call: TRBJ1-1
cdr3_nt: TGCGCCAGCAGCCATCCGGGACAAGGGAACACTGAAGCTTTCTTT
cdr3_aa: CASSHPGQGNTEAFF

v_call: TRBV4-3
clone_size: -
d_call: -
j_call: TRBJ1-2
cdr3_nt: TGCGCCAGCAGCCCCTACCGAGGGTCTGAGAATGGCTACACCTTC
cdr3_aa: CASSPYRGSENGYTF

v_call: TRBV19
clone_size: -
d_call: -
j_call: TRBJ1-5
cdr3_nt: TGTGCCAGTAGCATTGAGCTAATGGTAGAGCCCCAGCATTTT
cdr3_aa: CASSIELMVEPQHF

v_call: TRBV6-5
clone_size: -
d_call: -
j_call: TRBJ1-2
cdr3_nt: TGTGCCAGCAGTTTGACGACTGTGAACTATGGCTACACCTTC
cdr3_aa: CASSLTTVNYGYTF